This T cell receptor beta chain was recorded in a study of identical twins. TCRdb independently ran MiXCR on the 5' RACE reads; one entry per CDR3 protein. This table has approximately 700,000 distinct CDR3 sequences, about 20% appearing once. This clonotype has just a few counts. V lost 8 bases to trimming and J lost 2 bases, with 18 bases between them. This CDR3 comprises 15 residues. Germline V gives CDR1 ENHRY, CDR2 SYGVKD. The same sample was also used in a study of T cells expressing NK-cell markers.

V usage is TRBV10-3 and J usage is TRBJ2-5, with D possibly TRBD2 on 6 matching bases. Input material: PBMCs. The source of this sequence is a woman between 18 and 29 years old in good health. The CDR3 DNA reads as TGTGCCATCGGAGGGGCCGGTGCGGGACAAGAGACCCAGTACTTC. Its protein is CAIGGAGAGQETQYF.